The 14 T cell receptor beta chains in this list originate from one sample, sequenced in a study of early T cells in non-severe SARS-CoV-2 infection. TCRdb passed the 5' RACE reads through MiXCR, listing each CDR3 protein once. The table includes roughly 48,000 distinct CDR3 sequences, about 4.2% detected once. The specimen sequenced was whole blood. The source is an adult who was a healthcare worker with PCR-confirmed SARS-CoV-2 infection or an uninfected control (not recorded which).

This clonotype was detected many times. The chain recombines TRBV20-1 with TRBJ2-1, with D uncertain. From germline, CDR1 is DFQATT and CDR2 SNEGSKA (reference sequence). This CDR3 comprises 14 residues. V was cut by 5 bases and J by 0 bases, with 11 bases left in between. The CDR3 bases are TGCAGTGCTGCACCTTTAAGCTCCTACAATGAGCAGTTCTTC. Translating gives CSAAPLSSYNEQFF.

The sample holds many counts of this clonotype. The rearrangement uses TRBV7-2 and TRBJ2-7; 13 bases align to TRBD2. Germline CDR1 is SGHTA and CDR2 is FQGNSA. The CDR3 runs to 13 residues. V lost 4 bases and J lost 10; bases outside the gene matches: 4. The CDR3 region is CASSSGLAGVQYF. Here the CDR3 DNA reads TGTGCCAGCAGCTCCGGACTAGCGGGGGTTCAGTACTTC.

This clonotype was recorded many times. The V gene is TRBV29-1, the J gene TRBJ1-1; D unclear. CDR1 SQVTM and CDR2 ANQGSEA come from the germline V gene. Trimming cost V 6 bases and J 4 bases, with 15 bases left between them. CDR3 size: 13 residues. CDR3 nucleotide sequence: TGCAGCGTCCACGCGGCAGGTGGCACTGAAGCTTTCTTT. Encoded protein: CSVHAAGGTEAFF.

This clonotype showed up many times. This chain joins TRBV19 and TRBJ1-5, with 7 bases matching TRBD1. V dropped 7 bases and J dropped 7; count of bases not matched to a gene: 10. CDR1 is LNHDA, CDR2 SQIVND, per germline (reference sequence). The CDR3 length is 14 residues. The CDR3 DNA reads as TGTGCCAGTATAGACAGGGTTGATGGCCAGCCCCAGCATTTT. The encoded protein is CASIDRVDGQPQHF. The whole variable domain, remainder taken from reference TRBV19 and TRBJ1-5, is DGGITQSPKYLFRKEGQNVTLSCEQNLNHDAMYWYRQDPGQGLRLIYYSQIVNDFQKGDIAEGYSVSREKKESFPLTVTSAQKNPTAFYLCASIDRVDGQPQHFGDGTRLSIL.

The rearrangement uses TRBV2 and TRBJ2-5, with 9 bases aligning to TRBD1. Germline lookup yields CDR1 SNHLY and CDR2 FYNNEI. J was trimmed by 3 bases and V by 7 bases; bases with no gene match: 6. CDR3 length: 14 residues. This CDR3 reads CASTGGQGEETQYF. The CDR3 DNA follows: TGTGCCAGCACCGGGGGACAGGGCGAAGAGACCCAGTACTTC.

This clonotype turned up a few times. The J gene is TRBJ2-7, the V gene TRBV3-1; no definite D call. Looked up from germline, CDR1 is LGHDT and CDR2 is YNNKEL (reference sequence). Trimming pared 0 bases from V and 2 bases from J, leaving 8 bases between. CDR3 length: 14 amino acids. CDR3 in amino acids: CASSQEGNTYEQYF. The CDR3 region has the DNA TGTGCCAGCAGCCAAGAAGGGAACACCTACGAGCAGTACTTC.

This clonotype was seen a few times. The chain employs TRBV20-1 and TRBJ1-2; TRBD1 matches 8 bases. This CDR3 spans 15 amino acids. J was trimmed by 3 bases and V by 5 bases; bases with no gene match: 11. Germline CDR1 reads DFQATT; CDR2 reads SNEGSKA (reference sequence). CDR3 region: CSAGGLGQGYYGYTF. CDR3 coding DNA: TGCAGTGCTGGGGGGCTTGGACAGGGTTACTATGGCTACACCTTC.

This clonotype was observed a few times. The chain combines TRBV20-1 with TRBJ2-7, with D possibly matching TRBD1 (6 bases). The CDR3 has 13 amino acids. Looked up from germline, CDR1 is DFQATT and CDR2 is SNEGSKA (reference sequence). V gave up 6 bases and J gave up 3 bases, with 15 bases separating them. The CDR3 spells CSAIPGQRYEQYF. The CDR3 coding sequence is TGCAGTGCCATACCGGGACAACGCTACGAGCAGTACTTC.

There are many counts of this clonotype. The chain joins TRBV7-2 to TRBJ1-1, with D hard to call. Germline CDR1 is SGHTA and CDR2 is FQGNSA. The CDR3 runs to 13 residues. The ends were cut back, 3 bases at V and 2 bases at J, with 7 bases in the middle. The CDR3 spells CASSLRANTEAFF. The DNA of the CDR3 is TGTGCCAGCAGCTTGCGGGCAAACACTGAAGCTTTCTTT. Complete variable domain (other parts from reference TRBV7-2 and TRBJ1-1): GAGVSQSPSNKVTEKGKDVELRCDPISGHTALYWYRQSLGQGLEFLIYFQGNSAPDKSGLPSDRFSAERTGGSVSTLTIQRTQQEDSAVYLCASSLRANTEAFFGQGTRLTVV.

This clonotype was seen at least ten times. V gene TRBV20-1 combines with J gene TRBJ2-7; TRBD2 agrees at 8 bases. There are 17 residues in the CDR3. Germline-derived CDR1 and CDR2 are DFQATT and SNEGSKA (reference sequence). The J segment lost 1 base and the V segment lost 0 bases, leaving 11 bases of the junction unmatched. CDR3 loop: CSARDHKSSGYSYEQYF. CDR3 DNA sequence: TGCAGTGCTAGAGATCACAAATCTAGCGGGTATTCCTACGAGCAGTACTTC.

The table lists this clonotype with many counts. The gene calls are TRBV18 and TRBJ2-5; unclear D gene. Germline V gene lookup returns CDR1 KGHSH and CDR2 LQKENI. V lost 5 bases and J 2 bases, leaving 6 bases between the germline ends. This CDR3 has 12 amino acids. The CDR3 loop is CASSDQQETQYF. The CDR3 region has the DNA TGTGCCAGCTCAGACCAGCAAGAGACCCAGTACTTC.

Ten or more counts support this clonotype. The CDR3: CASSYRLLPNEQFF. CDR3 DNA sequence: TGTGCCAGCAGTTACCGGCTCCTTCCCAATGAGCAGTTCTTC. This rearrangement joins TRBV6-5 to TRBJ2-1, with unresolved D. The CDR3 covers 14 residues. Germline V CDR1 and CDR2: MNHEY, SVGAGI. V shed 2 bases and J shed 6 bases, with 11 bases lying between them.

This clonotype has ten or more counts. The chain joins TRBV14 to TRBJ1-2; TRBD1 matches at 9 bases. Germline loops: CDR1 SGHDN, CDR2 FVKESK. The CDR3 runs to 14 residues. The junction had 8 bases not matched to a gene; V was cut back by 4 bases and J by 8 bases. This CDR3 is CASSPAGTGIGYTF. CDR3 DNA: TGTGCCAGCAGCCCTGCGGGGACAGGGATCGGCTACACCTTC.

This clonotype was found many times. The chain recombines TRBV29-1 with TRBJ1-3; D uncertain. Germline V lookup: CDR1 SQVTM, CDR2 ANQGSEA. The V end was cut by 4 bases, the J end by 0 bases, with 4 bases between. The CDR3 length is 12 residues. In nucleotides, the CDR3 is TGCAGCGTTGGAGTCTCTGGAAACACCATATATTTT. Protein sequence: CSVGVSGNTIYF.